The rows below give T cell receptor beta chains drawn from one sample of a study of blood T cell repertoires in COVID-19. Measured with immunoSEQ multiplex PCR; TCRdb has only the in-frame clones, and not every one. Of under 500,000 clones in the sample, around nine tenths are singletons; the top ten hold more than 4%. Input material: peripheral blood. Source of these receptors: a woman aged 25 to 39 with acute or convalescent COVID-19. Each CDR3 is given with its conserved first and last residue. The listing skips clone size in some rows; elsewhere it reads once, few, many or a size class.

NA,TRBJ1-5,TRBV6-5,CASSYSRDQPQHF
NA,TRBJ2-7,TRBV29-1,CSVGVTAADYEQYF
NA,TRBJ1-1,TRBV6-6,CASTTLKTGGFEAFF
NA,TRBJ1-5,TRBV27,CASSLTVSNQPQHF
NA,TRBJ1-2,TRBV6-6,CASSDPPGTLNYTF
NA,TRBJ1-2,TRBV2,CASSESGGALGYTF
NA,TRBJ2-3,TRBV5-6,CASSSRAGGPEDTQYF
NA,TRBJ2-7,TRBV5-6,CASSFRRDRGAEQYF
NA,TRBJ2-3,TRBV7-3,CASSLRPGLAGGLDTQYF
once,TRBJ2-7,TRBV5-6,CASSLGASYEQYF
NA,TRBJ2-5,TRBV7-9,CASSLTSGGQETQYF
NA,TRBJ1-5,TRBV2,CASSPTGGNNQPQHF
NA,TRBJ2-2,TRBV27,CASTPGLNTGELFF
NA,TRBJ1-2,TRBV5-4,CASSLDSYGYTF
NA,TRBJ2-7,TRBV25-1,CASSELGDYYEQYF
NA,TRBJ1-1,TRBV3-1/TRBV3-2,CASSQVAGSTEAFF
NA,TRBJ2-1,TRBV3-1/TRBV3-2,CASSQEPGAGGRTNEQFF
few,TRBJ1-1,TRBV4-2,CASSQDGGARTEAFF
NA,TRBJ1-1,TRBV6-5,CASRGGPMNTEAFF
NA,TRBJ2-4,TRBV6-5,CASRSPGPKDIQYF
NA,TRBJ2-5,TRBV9,CASSVDGGLQTQYF
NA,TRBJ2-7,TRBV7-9,CASSETGVMHEQYF
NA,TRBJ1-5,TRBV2,CASSGWDRGNQPQHF
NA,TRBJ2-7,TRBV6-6,CASSYSGPLGGQYF
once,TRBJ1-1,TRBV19,CASSVGNTEAFF
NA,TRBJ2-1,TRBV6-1,CASSGRLAGGRSYNEQFF
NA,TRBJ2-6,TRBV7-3,CASSLWSWGAGNSGANVLTF
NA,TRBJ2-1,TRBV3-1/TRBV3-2,CASSQRVAGGFPSYNEQFF
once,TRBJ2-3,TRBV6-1,CASSEPSGGPTDTQYF
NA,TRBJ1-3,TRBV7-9,CASSFRGAGNTIYF
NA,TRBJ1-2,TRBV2,CASSGTGGHGYTF
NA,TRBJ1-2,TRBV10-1,CASSAGLLYGYTF
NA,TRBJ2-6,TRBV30,CAWRSQDRGLSGANVLTF
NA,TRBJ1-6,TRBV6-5,CASLGDLSPLHF
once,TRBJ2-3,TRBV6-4,CASSDPLTDTQYF
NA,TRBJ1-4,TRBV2,CASSKQGIEKLFF
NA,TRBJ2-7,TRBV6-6,CASSPGQFYEQYF
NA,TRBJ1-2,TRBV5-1,CASSLLTGRGSGYTF
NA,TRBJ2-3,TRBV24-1,CATNGRSTDTQYF
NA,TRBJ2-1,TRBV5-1,CASSAGHAGDEQFF
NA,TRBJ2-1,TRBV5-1,CASSLGRIPNEQFF
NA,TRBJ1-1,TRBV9,CASSVVGRGALETEAFF
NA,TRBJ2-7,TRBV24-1,CATSAGVAYEQYF
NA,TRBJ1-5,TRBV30,CAWSFTGGDKPQHF